Below are 27 T cell receptor beta chains sequenced from a single sample in a study of blood T cell repertoires in COVID-19. Method: immunoSEQ multiplex PCR; TCRdb's copy keeps in-frame clones and lacks some. The sample includes some 220,000 clones, roughly 84% seen only once; the top ten take 9.7%. Sequenced input: peripheral blood. Every receptor here comes from a middle-aged man with active or convalescent COVID-19.

V usage is TRBV7-3 and J usage is TRBJ2-1; D is perhaps TRBD2 (5 bases). Germline V lookup: CDR1 SGHTA, CDR2 FQGTGA. This CDR3 is built from 12 residues. The V and J ends lost 7 bases and 4 bases respectively, with 8 bases between them. Written as DNA, the CDR3 is TGTGCCAGCATGGGGAGATACAATGAGCAGTTCTTC. Residues: CASMGRYNEQFF.

The V gene is TRBV15, the J gene TRBJ1-4; D call uncertain. CDR1 is LNHNV, CDR2 YYDKDF, per germline (reference sequence). The CDR3 consists of 19 residues. V dropped 3 bases and J dropped 4 bases, with 24 bases sitting between them. The CDR3 region has the DNA TGTGCCACCAGCAGGCTAAGAGGGCTCGGGTATGGCGGTAATGAAAAACTGTTTTTT. Translation: CATSRLRGLGYGGNEKLFF.

This clone was observed a handful of times. The rearrangement links TRBV7-2 to TRBJ1-2; TRBD1 matches 8 bases. Trimming removed 3 bases from V and 7 bases from J; junction bases left unmatched: 13. The CDR3 has 16 residues. Germline CDR1 SGHTA, CDR2 FQGNSA. The CDR3 reads CASSFTIRQGRGGYTF. In DNA form, the CDR3 reads TGTGCCAGCAGCTTCACCATCCGACAGGGGAGGGGTGGCTACACCTTC.

The chain uses TRBV6-2 or TRBV6-3 and TRBJ2-3, with 9 positions matching TRBD2. CDR1 and CDR2 from the germline V gene are MNHEY and SVGEGT. CDR3 length: 18 amino acids. The V and J ends lost 2 bases and 2 bases, in that order; junction bases with no gene match: 11. In DNA form, the CDR3 reads TGTGCCAGCAGTTACCCCTATAGCGGGGGACCCAACACAGATACGCAGTATTTT. This codes for CASSYPYSGGPNTDTQYF.

The chain recombines TRBV18 with TRBJ2-7; TRBD2 matches 7 bases. Germline lookup yields CDR1 KGHSH and CDR2 LQKENI. This CDR3 contains 13 residues. Germline trimming cut 4 bases from V and 6 bases from J; bases unmatched to any gene: 6. Here the CDR3 DNA reads TGTGCCAGCTCACTGGCGGGAGTTCGCGAGCAGTACTTC. Its translation: CASSLAGVREQYF.

In its sample, this clone was seen many times. This chain uses TRBV28 with TRBJ1-2; weak D call: TRBD1 (6 bases). CDR1 is MDHEN, CDR2 SYDVKM, per germline. This CDR3 is 15 amino acids long. V lost 2 bases and J 6 bases, leaving 16 bases between the germline ends. The DNA for the CDR3 is TGTGCCAGCAGTTTAAATCTTGGACAGACGGATGGCTACACCTTC. Protein sequence: CASSLNLGQTDGYTF.

V is TRBV4-1 and J is TRBJ2-7, with 8 bases that match TRBD1. The V gene's germline CDR1 is MGHRA and CDR2 YSYEKL. The V and J ends lost 4 bases and 0 bases, in that order; junction bases with no gene match: 2. CDR3 size: 14 residues. CDR3 sequence: CASSRGTGSYEQYF. The CDR3 DNA reads TGCGCCAGCAGCCGAGGGACAGGCTCCTACGAGCAGTACTTC.

The chain links TRBV6-2 or TRBV6-3 to TRBJ2-1, with a weak D call TRBD2 (6 bases). This CDR3 region has 15 residues. Germline V gene data show CDR1 as MNHEY and CDR2 as SVGEGT. The V and J ends lost 5 bases and 0 bases respectively, with 11 bases between them. CDR3 in amino acids: CASSVADLSYNEQFF. The CDR3 region has the DNA TGTGCCAGCAGTGTAGCGGACCTCTCCTACAATGAGCAGTTCTTC.

The V gene is TRBV4-1, the J gene TRBJ2-2; maybe TRBD1 (5 bases). Trimming removed 4 bases from V and 1 base from J, with 13 bases in between. The CDR3 extends over 16 amino acids. Germline values: CDR1 MGHRA, CDR2 YSYEKL. CDR3 DNA: TGCGCCAGCAGCCCCCGTGGGCAGGGGAACACCGGGGAGCTGTTTTTT. Protein: CASSPRGQGNTGELFF.

The genes are TRBV28 and TRBJ1-4, with TRBD1 matching 9 bases. Germline assignment: CDR1 MDHEN and CDR2 SYDVKM. CDR3 length: 15 residues. V lost 8 bases, J lost 10 bases, and 14 bases stayed unmatched. The CDR3 DNA follows: TGTGCCAGCTCTTATGAGAACCGGGACAGGGTAAAACTGTTTTTT. Amino acids: CASSYENRDRVKLFF. The full variable domain, completed using reference TRBV28 and TRBJ1-4, is DVKVTQSSRYLVKRTGEKVFLECVQDMDHENMFWYRQDPGLGLRLIYFSYDVKMKEKGDIPEGYSVSREKKERFSLILESASTNQTSMYLCASSYENRDRVKLFFGSGTQLSVL.

The gene calls are TRBV9 and TRBJ1-4; 8 nucleotides match TRBD1. V trimming: 4 bases; J trimming: 8 bases; junction bases outside the gene matches: 10. CDR3 length: 15 residues. Germline V lookup: CDR1 SGDLS, CDR2 YYNGEE. CDR3 sequence (DNA): TGTGCCAGCAGCTCCTCCCGGACAGGGTACGAAAAACTGTTTTTT. It translates to CASSSSRTGYEKLFF.

The table lists this clone with a few counts. This chain joins TRBV19 and TRBJ2-7; 8 bases map to TRBD1. This CDR3 contains 16 residues. Germline V CDR1 and CDR2: LNHDA, SQIVND (reference sequence). Unmatched junction bases numbered 19, after V lost 11 bases and J lost 4 bases. The DNA of the CDR3 is TGTGCCGACCCCCCCCTGACAGGGGTGTTCTCTTACGAGCAGTACTTC. Translating it yields CADPPLTGVFSYEQYF.

As regards this clone: One end of the junction varies from germline; a read error may be responsible. This chain uses TRBV7-9 with TRBJ2-7; 9 nucleotides align to TRBD1. From germline, CDR1 is SEHNR and CDR2 FQNEAQ (reference sequence). The CDR3 extends over 15 amino acids. CDR3 sequence (DNA): TGTGCCAGCAGCTCTACCGGGACAGGGACCTACGAGCAGTGCTTC. Translating it yields CASSSTGTGTYEQCF.

CDR3 protein: CASSLGVAGSYEQYF. In DNA form, the CDR3 reads TGTGCCAGCAGCTTAGGAGTAGCGGGCTCCTACGAGCAGTACTTC. This chain links TRBV7-2 with TRBJ2-7; 7 bases agree with TRBD2. Germline CDR1 and CDR2: SGHTA and FQGNSA. With V trimmed by 1 base and J by 0 bases, 3 bases remained unmatched. CDR3 size: 15 residues.

The V and J genes are TRBV2 and TRBJ2-1; maybe TRBD2 (6 bases). Trimming pared 6 bases from V and 0 bases from J, leaving 12 bases between. In germline, CDR1 is SNHLY, CDR2 FYNNEI. The CDR3 covers 15 residues. CDR3 loop: CASRSGLASYNEQFF. The CDR3 nucleotides are TGTGCCAGCAGGTCGGGACTGGCCTCCTACAATGAGCAGTTCTTC.

The CDR3 DNA follows: TGTGCCAGCAGTTTGGGGGGAGAAAAACTGTTTTTT. Amino acid sequence: CASSLGGEKLFF. The chain links TRBV28 to TRBJ1-4; the D gene is possibly TRBD1 (5 bases). Germline values: CDR1 MDHEN, CDR2 SYDVKM. V was shortened by 3 bases and J by 8 bases, with 7 bases between the two germline ends. The CDR3 sequence is 12 residues long.

The CDR3 spells CSVGQVYGYTF. As DNA, the CDR3 is TGCAGCGTTGGACAGGTCTATGGCTACACCTTC. The gene calls are TRBV29-1 and TRBJ1-2; TRBD1 might be the D (6 bases). Germline lookup yields CDR1 SQVTM and CDR2 ANQGSEA. V lost 4 bases and J lost 4, with 7 bases in between. The CDR3 sequence is 11 residues long.

The V call is TRBV6-5, the J call TRBJ1-5; unclear D gene. V dropped 5 bases and J dropped 10 bases, with 21 bases sitting between them. Per the germline V gene, CDR1 is MNHEY and CDR2 is SVGAGI. The CDR3 length is 15 residues. The CDR3 DNA reads TGTGCCAGCAGTAGAAGTGGCCGGATAGCTGATCCCCAGCATTTT. The encoded protein is CASSRSGRIADPQHF.

The genes are TRBV11-3 and TRBJ1-1; D might be TRBD1 (6 bases). Germline CDR1 is SGHNT and CDR2 is YENEEA. With 4 bases removed from V and 1 base from J, the gap between germline ends came to 7 bases. This CDR3 contains 13 residues. CDR3 coding DNA: TGTGCCAGCAGCTGGACAGAGAACACTGAAGCTTTCTTT. Translating it yields CASSWTENTEAFF. The full variable domain, rest sourced from reference TRBV11-3 and TRBJ1-1, is EAGVVQSPRYKIIEKKQPVAFWCNPISGHNTLYWYLQNLGQGPELLIRYENEEAVDDSQLPKDRFSAERLKGVDSTLKIQPAELGDSAVYLCASSWTENTEAFFGQGTRLTVV.

This chain links TRBV27 with TRBJ2-1; possibly TRBD2 for D (6 bases). The CDR3 is 15 residues long. The ends were cut back, 5 bases at V and 4 bases at J, with 15 bases in the middle. Germline CDR1 reads MNHEY; CDR2 reads SMNVEV (reference sequence). Written as DNA, the CDR3 is TGTGCCAGCAGTCCCAGCGGGCCCCATTACAATGAGCAGTTCTTC. Amino acid sequence: CASSPSGPHYNEQFF.

V gene TRBV25-1 combines with J gene TRBJ2-7; tentative D call: TRBD1 (5 bases). V lost 5 bases and J lost 3, with 14 bases in between. CDR3 size: 14 residues. Germline V gene sequence: CDR1 MGHDK, CDR2 SYGVNS. The CDR3, as DNA: TGTGCCAGCAGTAAGACAGAGCCAAACTACGAGCAGTACTTC. Protein product: CASSKTEPNYEQYF.

This sequence joins TRBV7-2 and TRBJ2-7, with 7 bases aligning to TRBD2. Germline V gene sequence: CDR1 SGHTA, CDR2 FQGNSA. The junction had 18 bases not matched to a gene; V was cut back by 7 bases and J by 6 bases. The CDR3 spans 16 residues. Here the CDR3 DNA reads TGTGCCAGCACCTCTCATATCGCGGGAGCCTTTCCCGAGCAGTACTTC. Amino acid sequence: CASTSHIAGAFPEQYF.

The sample holds a few counts of this clone. This sequence joins TRBV4-1 and TRBJ2-3, with 11 nucleotides matching TRBD2. After removal of 0 bases from V and 4 bases from J, the junction contained 6 bases not matched to a gene. The CDR3 totals 17 residues. Germline V gene sequence: CDR1 MGHRA, CDR2 YSYEKL. In DNA, the CDR3 is TGCGCCAGCAGCCAAGATTGGCTAGCGGGGGGCCCAGATACGCAGTATTTT. As protein: CASSQDWLAGGPDTQYF.

This chain joins TRBV14 and TRBJ2-5, with D hard to call. Germline CDR1 reads SGHDN; CDR2 reads FVKESK. This CDR3 contains 16 residues. The ends were cut back, 5 bases at V and 2 bases at J, with 18 bases in the middle. The CDR3 nucleotides are TGTGCCAGCAGCACTTTGAGGAGCAGCCCTCAAGAGACCCAGTACTTC. It codes for CASSTLRSSPQETQYF.

The V call is TRBV3-1 (or the pseudogene TRBV3-2), the J call TRBJ1-2; D remains ambiguous. V was pared by 4 bases and J by 4 bases, with 13 bases between. The CDR3 spans 14 residues. Germline V gene lookup returns CDR1 LGHDT and CDR2 YNNKEL (reference sequence). CDR3 in DNA: TGTGCCAGCAGCCCCCGAGGCCCTAGCTATGGCTACACCTTC. Its protein is CASSPRGPSYGYTF.

V is TRBV4-1 and J is TRBJ1-1, with 7 bases lining up with TRBD1. V gave up 4 bases and J gave up 1 base; unmatched junction bases: 12. The V gene's germline CDR1 is MGHRA and CDR2 YSYEKL. The CDR3 covers 17 residues. CDR3 DNA sequence: TGCGCCAGCAGCCCCGTAATGAACAGGGGTGGGAACACTGAAGCTTTCTTT. Amino acid sequence: CASSPVMNRGGNTEAFF.

The chain has TRBV6-2 or TRBV6-3 and TRBJ2-1; 8 bases agree with TRBD2. The CDR3 is made up of 16 amino acids. V lost 4 bases to trimming and J lost 6 bases; unmatched junction nucleotides: 11. Per the germline V gene, CDR1 is MNHEY and CDR2 is SVGEGT. The CDR3 loop is CASSFLGAGGTNEQFF. CDR3 coding DNA: TGTGCCAGCAGTTTCCTAGGGGCGGGAGGAACCAATGAGCAGTTCTTC.